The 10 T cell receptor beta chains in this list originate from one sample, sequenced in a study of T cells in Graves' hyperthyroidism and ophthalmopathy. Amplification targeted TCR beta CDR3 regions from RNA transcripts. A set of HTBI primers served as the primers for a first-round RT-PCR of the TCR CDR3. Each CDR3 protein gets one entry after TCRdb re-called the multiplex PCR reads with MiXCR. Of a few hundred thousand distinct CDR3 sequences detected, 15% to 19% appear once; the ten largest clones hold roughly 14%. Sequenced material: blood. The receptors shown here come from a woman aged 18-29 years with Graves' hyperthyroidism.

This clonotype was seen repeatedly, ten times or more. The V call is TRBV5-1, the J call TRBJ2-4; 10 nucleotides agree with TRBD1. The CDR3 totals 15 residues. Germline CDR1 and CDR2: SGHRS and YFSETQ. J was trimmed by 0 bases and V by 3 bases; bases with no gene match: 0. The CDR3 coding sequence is TGCGCCAGCAGCTGGACAGGGGGAGCCAAAAACATTCAGTACTTC. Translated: CASSWTGGAKNIQYF.

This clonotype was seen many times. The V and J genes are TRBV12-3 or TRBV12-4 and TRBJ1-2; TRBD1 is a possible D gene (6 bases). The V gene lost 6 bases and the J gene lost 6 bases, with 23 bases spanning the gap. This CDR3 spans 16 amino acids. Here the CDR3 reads CASSSNIGRGPHGYTF. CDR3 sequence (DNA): TGTGCCAGCAGCTCAAATATTGGCAGGGGCCCTCATGGCTACACCTTC.

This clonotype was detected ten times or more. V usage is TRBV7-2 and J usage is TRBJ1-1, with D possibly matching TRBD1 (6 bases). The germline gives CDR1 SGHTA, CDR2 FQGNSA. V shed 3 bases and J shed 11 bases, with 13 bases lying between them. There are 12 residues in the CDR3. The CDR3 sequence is CASSFRAGAAFF. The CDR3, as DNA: TGTGCCAGCAGCTTTAGAGCAGGGGCTGCTTTCTTT. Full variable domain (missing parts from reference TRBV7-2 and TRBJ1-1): GAGVSQSPSNKVTEKGKDVELRCDPISGHTALYWYRQSLGQGLEFLIYFQGNSAPDKSGLPSDRFSAERTGGSVSTLTIQRTQQEDSAVYLCASSFRAGAAFFGQGTRLTVV.

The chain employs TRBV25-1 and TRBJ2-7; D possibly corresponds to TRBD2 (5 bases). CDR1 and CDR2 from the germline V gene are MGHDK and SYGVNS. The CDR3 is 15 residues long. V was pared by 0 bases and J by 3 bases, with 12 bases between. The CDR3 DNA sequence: TGTGCCAGCAGTGAATATGCGGGTCAAGACTACGAGCAGTACTTC. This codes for CASSEYAGQDYEQYF.

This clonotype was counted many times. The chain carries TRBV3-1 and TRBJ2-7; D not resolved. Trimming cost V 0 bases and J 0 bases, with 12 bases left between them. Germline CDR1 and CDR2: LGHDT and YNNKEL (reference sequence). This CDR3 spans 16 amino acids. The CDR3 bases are TGTGCCAGCAGCCAAGATCCGGCGGCCAGCTCCTACGAGCAGTACTTC. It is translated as CASSQDPAASSYEQYF.

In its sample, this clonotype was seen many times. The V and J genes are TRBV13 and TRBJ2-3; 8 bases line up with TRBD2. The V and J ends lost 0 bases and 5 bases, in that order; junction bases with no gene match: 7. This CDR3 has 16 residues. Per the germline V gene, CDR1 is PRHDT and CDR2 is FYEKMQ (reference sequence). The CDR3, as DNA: TGTGCCAGCAGCTTAGGATGGCCGGGGGGGCGAGATACGCAGTATTTT. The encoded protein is CASSLGWPGGRDTQYF.

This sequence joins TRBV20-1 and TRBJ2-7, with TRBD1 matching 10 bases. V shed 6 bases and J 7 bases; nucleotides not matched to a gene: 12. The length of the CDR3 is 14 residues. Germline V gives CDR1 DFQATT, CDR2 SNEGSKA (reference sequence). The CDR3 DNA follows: TGCAGTGCGTCCCGGACAGGGGGGCCGGGAGAGCAGTACTTC. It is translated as CSASRTGGPGEQYF.

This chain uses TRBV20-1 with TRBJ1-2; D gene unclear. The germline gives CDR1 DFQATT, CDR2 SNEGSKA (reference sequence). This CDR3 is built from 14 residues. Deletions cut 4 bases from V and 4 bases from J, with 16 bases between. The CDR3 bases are TGCAGTGCTACACTGGACGGATCTTCCTATGGCTACACCTTC. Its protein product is CSATLDGSSYGYTF.

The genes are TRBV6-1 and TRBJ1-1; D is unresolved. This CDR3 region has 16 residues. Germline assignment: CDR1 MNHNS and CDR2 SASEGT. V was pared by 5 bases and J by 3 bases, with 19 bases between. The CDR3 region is CASSTSVLRADTEAFF. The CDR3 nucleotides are TGTGCCAGCAGTACCTCGGTCCTAAGGGCTGACACTGAAGCTTTCTTT.

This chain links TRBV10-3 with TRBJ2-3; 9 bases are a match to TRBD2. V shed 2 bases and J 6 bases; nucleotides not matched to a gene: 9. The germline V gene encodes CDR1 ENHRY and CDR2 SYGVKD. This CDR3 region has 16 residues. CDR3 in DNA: TGTGCCATCAGTGAGGTATTAGCGGGAGATGGGGATACGCAGTATTTT. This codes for CAISEVLAGDGDTQYF.